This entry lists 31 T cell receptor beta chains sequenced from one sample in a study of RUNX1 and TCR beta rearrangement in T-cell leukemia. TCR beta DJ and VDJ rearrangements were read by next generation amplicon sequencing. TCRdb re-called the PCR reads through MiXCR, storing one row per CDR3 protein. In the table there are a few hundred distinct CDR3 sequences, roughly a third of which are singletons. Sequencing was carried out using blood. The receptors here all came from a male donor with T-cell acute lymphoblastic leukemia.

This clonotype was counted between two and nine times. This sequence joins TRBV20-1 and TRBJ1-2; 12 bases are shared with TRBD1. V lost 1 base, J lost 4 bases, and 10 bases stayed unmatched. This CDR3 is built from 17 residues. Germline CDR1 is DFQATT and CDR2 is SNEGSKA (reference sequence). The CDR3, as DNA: TGCAGTGCTAGAGTAAGGGACAGGGGGCGTGTATTCTATGGCTACACCTTC. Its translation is CSARVRDRGRVFYGYTF.

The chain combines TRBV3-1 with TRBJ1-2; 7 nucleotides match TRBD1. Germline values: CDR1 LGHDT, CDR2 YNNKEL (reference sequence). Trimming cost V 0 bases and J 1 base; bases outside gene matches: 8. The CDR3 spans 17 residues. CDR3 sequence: CASSQDSLGQVNYGYTF. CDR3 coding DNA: TGTGCCAGCAGCCAAGACTCTCTCGGACAGGTTAACTATGGCTACACCTTC.

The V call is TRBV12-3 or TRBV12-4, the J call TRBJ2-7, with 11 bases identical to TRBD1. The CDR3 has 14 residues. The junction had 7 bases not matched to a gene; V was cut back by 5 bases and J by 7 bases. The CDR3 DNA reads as TGTGCCAGCAGTCCCGGACAGGGGGCGCGTGAGCAGTACTTC. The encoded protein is CASSPGQGAREQYF.

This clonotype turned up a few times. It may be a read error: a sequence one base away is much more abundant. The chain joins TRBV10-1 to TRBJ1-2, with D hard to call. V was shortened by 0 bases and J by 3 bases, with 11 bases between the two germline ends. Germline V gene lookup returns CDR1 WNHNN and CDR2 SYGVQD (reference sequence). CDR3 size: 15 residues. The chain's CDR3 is CASSESRSLYYGYTF. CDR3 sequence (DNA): TGCGCCAGCAGTGAGTCGAGGTCCCTCTACTATGGCTACACCTTC.

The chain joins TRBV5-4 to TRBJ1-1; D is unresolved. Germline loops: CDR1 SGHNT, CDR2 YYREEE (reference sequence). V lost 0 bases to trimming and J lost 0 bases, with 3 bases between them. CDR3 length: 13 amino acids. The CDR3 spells CASSLELNTEAFF. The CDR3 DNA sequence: TGTGCCAGCAGCTTGGAATTGAACACTGAAGCTTTCTTT.

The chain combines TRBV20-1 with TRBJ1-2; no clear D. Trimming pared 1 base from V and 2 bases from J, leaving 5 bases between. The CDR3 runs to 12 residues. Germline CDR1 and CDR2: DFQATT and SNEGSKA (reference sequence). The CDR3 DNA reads TGCAGTGCTAGAGGGCGGAACTATGGCTACACCTTC. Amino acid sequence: CSARGRNYGYTF.

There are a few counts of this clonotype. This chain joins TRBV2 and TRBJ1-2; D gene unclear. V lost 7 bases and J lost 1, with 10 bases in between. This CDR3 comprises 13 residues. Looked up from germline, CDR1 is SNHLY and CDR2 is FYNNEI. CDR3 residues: CASIFRNNYGYTF. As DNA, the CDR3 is TGTGCCAGCATTTTTAGGAATAACTATGGCTACACCTTC. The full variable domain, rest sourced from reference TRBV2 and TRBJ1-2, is EPEVTQTPSHQVTQMGQEVILRCVPISNHLYFYWYRQILGQKVEFLVSFYNNEISEKSEIFDDQFSVERPDGSNFTLKIRSTKLEDSAMYFCASIFRNNYGYTFGSGTRLTVV.

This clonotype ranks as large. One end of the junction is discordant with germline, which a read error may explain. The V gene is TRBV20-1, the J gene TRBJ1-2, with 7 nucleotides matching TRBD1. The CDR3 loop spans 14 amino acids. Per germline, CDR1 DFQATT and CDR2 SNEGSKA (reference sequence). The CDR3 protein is CSTSKRGPNYGYTF. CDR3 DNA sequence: TGCAGTACTAGTAAGAGGGGGCCTAACTATGGCTACACCTTC.

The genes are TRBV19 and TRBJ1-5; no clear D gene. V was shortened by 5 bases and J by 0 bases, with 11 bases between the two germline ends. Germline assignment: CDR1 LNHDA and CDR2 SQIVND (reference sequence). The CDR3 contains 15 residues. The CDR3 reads CASSEWVYSNQPQHF. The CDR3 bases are TGTGCCAGTAGTGAATGGGTTTATAGCAATCAGCCCCAGCATTTT. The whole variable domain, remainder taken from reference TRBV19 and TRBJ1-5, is DGGITQSPKYLFRKEGQNVTLSCEQNLNHDAMYWYRQDPGQGLRLIYYSQIVNDFQKGDIAEGYSVSREKKESFPLTVTSAQKNPTAFYLCASSEWVYSNQPQHFGDGTRLSIL.

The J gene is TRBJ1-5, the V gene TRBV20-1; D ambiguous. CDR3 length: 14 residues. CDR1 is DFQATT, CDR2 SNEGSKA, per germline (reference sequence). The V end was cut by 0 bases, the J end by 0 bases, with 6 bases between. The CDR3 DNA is TGCAGTGCTAGAGAGCATTATAGCAATCAGCCCCAGCATTTT. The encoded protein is CSAREHYSNQPQHF.

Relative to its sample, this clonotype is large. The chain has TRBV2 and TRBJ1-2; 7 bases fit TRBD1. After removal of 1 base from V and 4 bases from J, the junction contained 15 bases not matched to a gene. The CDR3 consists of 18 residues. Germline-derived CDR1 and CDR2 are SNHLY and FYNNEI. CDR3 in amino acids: CASSEEPIGTVRRYGYTF. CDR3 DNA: TGTGCCAGCAGTGAAGAGCCTATAGGGACAGTACGGCGCTATGGCTACACCTTC.

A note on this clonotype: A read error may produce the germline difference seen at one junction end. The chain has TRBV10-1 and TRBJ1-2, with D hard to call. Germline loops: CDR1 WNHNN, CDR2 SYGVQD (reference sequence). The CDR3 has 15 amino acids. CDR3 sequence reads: CASSESKSPYYGYIF. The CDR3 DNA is TGCGCCAGCAGTGAGTCGAAGTCCCCCTACTATGGCTACATCTTC.

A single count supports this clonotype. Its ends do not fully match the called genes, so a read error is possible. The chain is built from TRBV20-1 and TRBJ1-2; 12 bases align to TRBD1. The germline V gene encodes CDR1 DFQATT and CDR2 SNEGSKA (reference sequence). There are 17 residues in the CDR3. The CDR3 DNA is TGCAGTGCTAGAGTAAGGGACAGGGGGCGTGTATTCTATGGCAACACCTTC. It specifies CSARVRDRGRVFYGNTF.

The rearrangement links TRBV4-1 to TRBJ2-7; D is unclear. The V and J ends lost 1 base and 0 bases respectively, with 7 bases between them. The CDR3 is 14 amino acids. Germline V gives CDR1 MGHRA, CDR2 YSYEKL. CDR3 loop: CASSQGRNSYEQYF. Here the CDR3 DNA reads TGCGCCAGCAGCCAAGGGCGGAACTCCTACGAGCAGTACTTC.

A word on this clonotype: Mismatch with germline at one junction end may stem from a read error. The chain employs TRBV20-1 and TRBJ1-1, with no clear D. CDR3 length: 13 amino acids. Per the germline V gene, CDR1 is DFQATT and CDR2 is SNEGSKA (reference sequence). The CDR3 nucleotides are TGCAGTGCTTTCGCCCCCGGCAACACTAAAGCTTTCTTT. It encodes CSAFAPGNTKAFF.

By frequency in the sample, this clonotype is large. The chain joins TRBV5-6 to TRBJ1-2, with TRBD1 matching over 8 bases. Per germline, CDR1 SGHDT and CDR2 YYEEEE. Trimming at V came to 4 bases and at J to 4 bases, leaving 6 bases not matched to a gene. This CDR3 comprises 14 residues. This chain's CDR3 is CASSPDRGAYGYTF. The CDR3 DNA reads TGTGCCAGCAGCCCCGACAGGGGCGCCTATGGCTACACCTTC.

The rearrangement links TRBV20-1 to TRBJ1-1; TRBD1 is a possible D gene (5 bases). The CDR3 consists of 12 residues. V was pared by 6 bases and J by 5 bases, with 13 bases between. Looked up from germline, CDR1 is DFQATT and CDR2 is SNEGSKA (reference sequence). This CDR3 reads CSASSRGTEAFF. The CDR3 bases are TGCAGTGCCTCCAGCCGGGGGACTGAAGCTTTCTTT.

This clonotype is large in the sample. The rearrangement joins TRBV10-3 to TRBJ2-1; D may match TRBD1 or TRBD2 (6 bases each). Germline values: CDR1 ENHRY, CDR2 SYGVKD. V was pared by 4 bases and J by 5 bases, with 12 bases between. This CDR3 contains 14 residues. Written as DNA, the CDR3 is TGTGCCATCAGTGTAGGGGGGAGGAACAATGAGCAGTTCTTC. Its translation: CAISVGGRNNEQFF.

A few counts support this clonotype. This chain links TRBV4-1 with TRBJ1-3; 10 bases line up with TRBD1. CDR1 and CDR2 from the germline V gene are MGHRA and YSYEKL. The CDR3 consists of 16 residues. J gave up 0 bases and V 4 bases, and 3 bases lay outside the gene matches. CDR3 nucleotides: TGCGCCAGCAGCCCGGACAGGGGGATCTCTGGAAACACCATATATTTT. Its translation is CASSPDRGISGNTIYF.

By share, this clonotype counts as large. For the CDR3, the DNA is TGTGCCAGTAGCCCAATAGACAGGGGAGCGGCTGAAGCTTTCTTT. Residues: CASSPIDRGAAEAFF. The chain is built from TRBV19 and TRBJ1-1; 8 bases map to TRBD1. The junction had 12 bases not matched to a gene; V was cut back by 6 bases and J by 6 bases. Germline CDR1 is LNHDA and CDR2 is SQIVND (reference sequence). The CDR3 loop spans 15 amino acids. The complete variable domain, with remaining parts taken from reference TRBV19 and TRBJ1-1, reads DGGITQSPKYLFRKEGQNVTLSCEQNLNHDAMYWYRQDPGQGLRLIYYSQIVNDFQKGDIAEGYSVSREKKESFPLTVTSAQKNPTAFYLCASSPIDRGAAEAFFGQGTRLTVV.

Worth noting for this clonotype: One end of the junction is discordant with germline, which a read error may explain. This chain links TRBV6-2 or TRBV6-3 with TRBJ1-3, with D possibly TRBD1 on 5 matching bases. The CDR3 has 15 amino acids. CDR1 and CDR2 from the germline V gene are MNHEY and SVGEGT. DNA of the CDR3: TGTGCCAGCAGCCTCATCCAGGGAGGAGAAAACACCGTATATTTT. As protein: CASSLIQGGENTVYF.

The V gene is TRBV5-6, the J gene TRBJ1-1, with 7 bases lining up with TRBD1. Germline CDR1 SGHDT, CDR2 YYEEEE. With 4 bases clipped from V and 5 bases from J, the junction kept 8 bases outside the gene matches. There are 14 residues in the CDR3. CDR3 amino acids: CASSRDSEGTEAFF. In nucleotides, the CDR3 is TGTGCCAGCAGCCGGGACAGTGAGGGGACTGAAGCTTTCTTT.

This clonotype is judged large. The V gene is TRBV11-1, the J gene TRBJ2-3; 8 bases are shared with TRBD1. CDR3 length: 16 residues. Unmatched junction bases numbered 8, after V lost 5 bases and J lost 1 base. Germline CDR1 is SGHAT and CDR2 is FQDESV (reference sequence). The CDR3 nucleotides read TGTGCCAGCAGCCATTTTGGGGGACAGGGCACAGATACGCAGTATTTT. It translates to CASSHFGGQGTDTQYF.

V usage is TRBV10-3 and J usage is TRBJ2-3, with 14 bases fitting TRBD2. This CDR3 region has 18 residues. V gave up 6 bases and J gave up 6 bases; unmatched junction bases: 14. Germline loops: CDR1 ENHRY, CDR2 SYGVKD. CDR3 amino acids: CAIRATGRTSGGIDTQYF. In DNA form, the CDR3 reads TGTGCCATCAGGGCGACAGGGCGGACTAGCGGGGGGATCGATACGCAGTATTTT.

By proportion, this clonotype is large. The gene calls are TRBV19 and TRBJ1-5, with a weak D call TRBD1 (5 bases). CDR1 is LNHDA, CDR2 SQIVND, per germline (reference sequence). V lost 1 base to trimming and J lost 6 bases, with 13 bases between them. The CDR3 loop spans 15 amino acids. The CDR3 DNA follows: TGTGCCAGTAGTATAGTTCCACGGGGGGTTCAGCCCCAGCATTTT. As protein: CASSIVPRGVQPQHF. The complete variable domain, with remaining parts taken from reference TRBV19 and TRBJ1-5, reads DGGITQSPKYLFRKEGQNVTLSCEQNLNHDAMYWYRQDPGQGLRLIYYSQIVNDFQKGDIAEGYSVSREKKESFPLTVTSAQKNPTAFYLCASSIVPRGVQPQHFGDGTRLSIL.

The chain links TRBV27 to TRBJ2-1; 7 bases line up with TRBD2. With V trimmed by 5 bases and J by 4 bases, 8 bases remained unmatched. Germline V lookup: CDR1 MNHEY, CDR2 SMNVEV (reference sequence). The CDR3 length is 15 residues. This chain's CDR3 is CASSLRDYLYNEQFF. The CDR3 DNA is TGTGCCAGCAGTCTCCGGGACTACCTTTACAATGAGCAGTTCTTC.

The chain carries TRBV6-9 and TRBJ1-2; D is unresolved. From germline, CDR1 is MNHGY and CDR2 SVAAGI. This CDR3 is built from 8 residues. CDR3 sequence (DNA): TGTGCTAACTATGGCTACACCTTC. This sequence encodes CANYGYTF.

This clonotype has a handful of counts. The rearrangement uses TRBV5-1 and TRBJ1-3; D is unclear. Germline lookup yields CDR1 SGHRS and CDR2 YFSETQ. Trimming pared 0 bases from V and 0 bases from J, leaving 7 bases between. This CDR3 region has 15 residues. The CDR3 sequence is CASSLAATSGNTIYF. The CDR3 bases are TGCGCCAGCAGCTTGGCAGCGACCTCTGGAAACACCATATATTTT.

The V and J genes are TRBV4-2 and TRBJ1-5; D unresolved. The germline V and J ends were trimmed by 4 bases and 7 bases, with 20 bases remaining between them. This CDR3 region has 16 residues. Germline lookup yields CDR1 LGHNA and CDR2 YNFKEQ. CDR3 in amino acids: CASSPFRMETDQPQHF. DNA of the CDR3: TGTGCCAGCAGCCCTTTCCGGATGGAAACGGACCAGCCCCAGCATTTT.

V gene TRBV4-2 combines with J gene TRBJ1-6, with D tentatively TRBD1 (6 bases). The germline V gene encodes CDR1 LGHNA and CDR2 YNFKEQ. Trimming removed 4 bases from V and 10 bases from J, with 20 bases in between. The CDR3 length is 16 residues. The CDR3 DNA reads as TGTGCCAGCAGCCCAGGCAGGGGTATCTTGAGATCACCCCTCCACTTT. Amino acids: CASSPGRGILRSPLHF.

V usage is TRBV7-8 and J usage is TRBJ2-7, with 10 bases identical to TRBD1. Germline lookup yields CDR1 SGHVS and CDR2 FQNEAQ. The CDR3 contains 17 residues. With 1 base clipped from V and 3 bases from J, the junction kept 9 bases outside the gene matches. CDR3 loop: CASSLGGGGTGVYEQYF. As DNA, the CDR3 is TGTGCCAGCAGCTTAGGAGGTGGGGGGACAGGGGTCTACGAGCAGTACTTC.